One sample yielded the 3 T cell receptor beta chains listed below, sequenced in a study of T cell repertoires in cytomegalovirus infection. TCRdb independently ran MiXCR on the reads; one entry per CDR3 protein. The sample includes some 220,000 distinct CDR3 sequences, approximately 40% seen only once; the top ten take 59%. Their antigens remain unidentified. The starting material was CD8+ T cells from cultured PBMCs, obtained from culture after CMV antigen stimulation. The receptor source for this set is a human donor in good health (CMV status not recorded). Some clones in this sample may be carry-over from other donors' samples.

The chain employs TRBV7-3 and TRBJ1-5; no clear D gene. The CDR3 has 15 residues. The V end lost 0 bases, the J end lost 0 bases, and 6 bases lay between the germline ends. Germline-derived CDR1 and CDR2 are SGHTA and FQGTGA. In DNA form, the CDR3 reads TGTGCCAGCAGCTTAACCGGGAATAGCAATCAGCCCCAGCATTTT. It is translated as CASSLTGNSNQPQHF.

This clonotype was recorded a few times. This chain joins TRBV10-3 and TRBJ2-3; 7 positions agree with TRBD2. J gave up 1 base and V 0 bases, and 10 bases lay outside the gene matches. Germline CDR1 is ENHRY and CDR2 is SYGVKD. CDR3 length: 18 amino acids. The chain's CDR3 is CAISESSRRGGGTDTQYF. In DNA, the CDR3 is TGTGCCATCAGTGAGTCGAGCCGGCGCGGGGGTGGCACAGATACGCAGTATTTT.

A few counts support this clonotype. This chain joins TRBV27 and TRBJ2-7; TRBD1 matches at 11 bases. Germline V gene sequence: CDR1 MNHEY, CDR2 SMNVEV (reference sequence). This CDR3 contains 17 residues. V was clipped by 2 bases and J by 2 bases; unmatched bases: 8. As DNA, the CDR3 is TGTGCCAGCAGTTTAACTCCCCCGGGACAGGGGGCCTACGAGCAGTACTTC. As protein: CASSLTPPGQGAYEQYF.